These 25 T cell receptor beta chains originate from one sample sequenced in a study of cytomegalovirus exposure and HLA in healthy donors (dated by TCRdb to 2016 to 2017). Library generation was performed with the immunoSEQ multiplex PCR assay. The multiplex PCR relied on a mix of 60 forward primers for TCR Vbeta segments and 13 reverse primers for TCR Jbeta segments. TCRdb mirrors the immuneACCESS table, restricted to in-frame sequences. Some clones are absent from its copies; in checked studies, under half trace to an unresolved V gene, and the reason for the others is unknown. For this sample there are about 95,000 clones; approximately 70% appear just once. About 7.7% of the sample is taken by the ten largest. Sample: PBMCs. These receptors were taken from a man in his 60s in good health and CMV-seronegative.

This clone was recorded a few times. J is TRBJ2-1 and V is TRBV28, with TRBD2 matching 9 bases. The CDR3 loop spans 16 amino acids. The junction had 11 bases not matched to a gene; V was cut back by 5 bases and J by 6 bases. The germline gives CDR1 MDHEN, CDR2 SYDVKM. In DNA form, the CDR3 reads TGTGCCAGCAGTCCTTCGGCGGGAGGGCCCTTCAATGAGCAGTTCTTC. Protein: CASSPSAGGPFNEQFF.

There are a few counts of this clone. The CDR3 reads CASSIGRGRNQPQHF. The CDR3 DNA follows: TGTGCCAGTAGTATTGGCAGGGGGCGGAATCAGCCCCAGCATTTT. This chain joins TRBV19 and TRBJ1-5; TRBD1 agrees at 8 bases. The V gene end was trimmed by 3 bases and the J gene end by 4 bases; junction bases not matched to a gene: 5. The germline CDR1 and CDR2 sequences are LNHDA and SQIVND (reference sequence). This CDR3 region has 15 residues.

This clone was detected only a few times. This rearrangement joins TRBV27 to TRBJ2-7, with D perhaps TRBD2 (7 bases). The CDR3 has 16 residues. V lost 2 bases, J lost 0 bases, and 14 bases lay in between. Germline-derived CDR1 and CDR2 are MNHEY and SMNVEV (reference sequence). The CDR3 spells CASSLLGGVSSYEQYF. Written as DNA, the CDR3 is TGTGCCAGCAGTTTACTAGGGGGGGTGTCCTCCTACGAGCAGTACTTC.

V is TRBV10-3 and J is TRBJ1-5, with TRBD1 matching over 8 bases. The V segment lost 3 bases and the J segment 4 bases; nucleotides outside the gene matches: 5. CDR3 size: 15 residues. Germline V lookup: CDR1 ENHRY, CDR2 SYGVKD. The CDR3 sequence is CAISDGQGANQPQHF. The CDR3 DNA is TGTGCCATCAGTGACGGGCAGGGGGCGAATCAGCCCCAGCATTTT.

This sequence joins TRBV19 and TRBJ2-6; TRBD1 might be the D (5 bases). CDR3 length: 16 amino acids. V was trimmed by 7 bases and J by 3 bases, leaving 16 bases between them. The germline CDR1 and CDR2 sequences are LNHDA and SQIVND (reference sequence). CDR3 nucleotide sequence: TGTGCCAGTACTCCCCTCCAGGGTGGTGGGGCCAACGTCCTGACTTTC. It is translated as CASTPLQGGGANVLTF.

The chain joins TRBV28 to TRBJ1-1, with TRBD1 matching 10 bases. The CDR3 is made up of 14 amino acids. CDR1 is MDHEN and CDR2 is SYDVKM in the germline V gene. V lost 5 bases and J lost 4; bases outside the gene matches: 4. The CDR3 DNA sequence: TGTGCCAGCAGTCGGGACAGGGGAACCACTGAAGCTTTCTTT. It specifies CASSRDRGTTEAFF.

The rearrangement links TRBV6-6 to TRBJ2-1; D possibly corresponds to TRBD2 (6 bases). The V end was cut by 6 bases, the J end by 9 bases, with 15 bases between. The CDR3 is 13 amino acids. CDR1 is MNHNY, CDR2 SVGAGI, per germline (reference sequence). CDR3 sequence (DNA): TGTGCCAGCAGCCCCTGGAGGGGCGGTGAGCAGTTCTTC. Translated, it gives CASSPWRGGEQFF.

The rearrangement joins TRBV10-3 to TRBJ1-2; D is perhaps TRBD1 (6 bases). This CDR3 is 14 amino acids long. V shed 4 bases and J shed 4 bases, with 13 bases lying between them. CDR1 is ENHRY and CDR2 is SYGVKD in the germline V gene. This chain's CDR3 is CAISGGQGSYGYTF. CDR3 sequence (DNA): TGTGCCATCAGTGGGGGACAAGGGAGCTATGGCTACACCTTC.

The V gene is TRBV19, the J gene TRBJ2-7, with 14 bases identical to TRBD2. The CDR3 is made up of 15 amino acids. Per germline, CDR1 LNHDA and CDR2 SQIVND (reference sequence). V was clipped by 5 bases and J by 5 bases; unmatched bases: 5. The CDR3 loop reads CASSPGLAGGDEQYF. CDR3 DNA: TGTGCCAGTAGTCCTGGACTAGCGGGAGGAGACGAGCAGTACTTC. The variable domain in full, completed from reference TRBV19 and TRBJ2-7, reads DGGITQSPKYLFRKEGQNVTLSCEQNLNHDAMYWYRQDPGQGLRLIYYSQIVNDFQKGDIAEGYSVSREKKESFPLTVTSAQKNPTAFYLCASSPGLAGGDEQYFGPGTRLTVT.

The chain links TRBV28 to TRBJ2-7, with D unclear. The CDR3 length is 11 residues. Trimming took 5 bases from V and 4 from J, leaving 6 bases between them. Germline assignment: CDR1 MDHEN and CDR2 SYDVKM. Written as DNA, the CDR3 is TGTGCCAGCAGTATCGTATACGAGCAGTACTTC. This codes for CASSIVYEQYF.

This rearrangement joins TRBV5-1 to TRBJ1-4; 8 positions match TRBD1. The CDR3 extends over 15 amino acids. Germline assignment: CDR1 SGHRS and CDR2 YFSETQ. After removal of 0 bases from V and 6 bases from J, the junction contained 4 bases not matched to a gene. The CDR3 DNA sequence: TGCGCCAGCAGCTTGGGGACAGGGAATTATGAAAAACTGTTTTTT. It specifies CASSLGTGNYEKLFF.

The rearrangement uses TRBV7-9 and TRBJ2-3; 13 nucleotides line up with TRBD2. CDR3 length: 18 amino acids. Trimming cost V 1 base and J 6 bases; bases outside gene matches: 10. Germline CDR1 reads SEHNR; CDR2 reads FQNEAQ (reference sequence). The CDR3 sequence: CASSLGVGLAGIWDTQYF. The CDR3 bases are TGTGCCAGCAGCTTAGGTGTGGGACTAGCGGGAATCTGGGATACGCAGTATTTT.

CDR3 coding DNA: TGTGCCTGGAGCCATACAGGGGTAACTGAAGCTTTCTTT. Translating it yields CAWSHTGVTEAFF. V usage is TRBV30 and J usage is TRBJ1-1; 7 bases align to TRBD1. This CDR3 is 13 amino acids long. J gave up 5 bases and V 3 bases, and 6 bases lay outside the gene matches. Germline CDR1 is GTSNPN and CDR2 is SVGIG (reference sequence). Full variable domain (missing parts from reference TRBV30 and TRBJ1-1): SQTIHQWPATLVQPVGSPLSLECTVEGTSNPNLYWYRQAAGRGLQLLFYSVGIGQISSEVPQNLSASRPQDRQFILSSKKLLLSDSGFYLCAWSHTGVTEAFFGQGTRLTVV.

CDR3 sequence (DNA): TGTGCCAGCAGCCAAGATCTTGGGAGATCCTACGAGCAGTACTTC. This translates into CASSQDLGRSYEQYF. The chain employs TRBV4-2 and TRBJ2-7; D possibly corresponds to TRBD2 (5 bases). Trimming removed 0 bases at V and 1 base at J, with 10 bases between. Germline V gene data show CDR1 as LGHNA and CDR2 as YNFKEQ. CDR3 length: 15 residues.

This chain uses TRBV9 with TRBJ2-2; TRBD2 agrees at 10 bases. CDR3 length: 16 amino acids. With V trimmed by 4 bases and J by 4 bases, 7 bases remained unmatched. Germline lookup yields CDR1 SGDLS and CDR2 YYNGEE. The DNA for the CDR3 is TGTGCCAGCAGCTTCGGACTAGCGGAACCCACCGGGGAGCTGTTTTTT. Amino acid sequence: CASSFGLAEPTGELFF.

The V and J genes are TRBV5-4 and TRBJ2-3; 7 bases map to TRBD2. In germline, CDR1 is SGHNT, CDR2 YYREEE (reference sequence). CDR3 length: 13 residues. CDR3 protein: CGTGGRAADTQYF. The CDR3 bases are TGTGGCACGGGCGGGAGAGCGGCAGATACGCAGTATTTT.

The chain employs TRBV15 and TRBJ2-7, with 7 nucleotides matching TRBD1. V lost 0 bases to trimming and J lost 5 bases; unmatched junction nucleotides: 4. The CDR3 runs to 14 residues. From germline, CDR1 is LNHNV and CDR2 YYDKDF (reference sequence). CDR3 sequence reads: CATSRDRDSHEQYF. The CDR3 DNA follows: TGTGCCACCAGCAGAGATAGGGACAGCCACGAGCAGTACTTC.

The J gene is TRBJ2-3, the V gene TRBV7-8; D might be TRBD2 (6 bases). Germline CDR1 and CDR2: SGHVS and FQNEAQ. The length of the CDR3 is 16 residues. V lost 6 bases and J 0 bases, leaving 16 bases between the germline ends. The CDR3 spells CASRVRGEVSTDTQYF. Here the CDR3 DNA reads TGTGCCAGCAGGGTCCGCGGGGAAGTTAGCACAGATACGCAGTATTTT.

This clone was seen only a few times. The chain recombines TRBV5-6 with TRBJ2-3; D perhaps matches TRBD1 (5 bases). CDR3 length: 15 amino acids. The V gene's germline CDR1 is SGHDT and CDR2 YYEEEE. V was pared by 4 bases and J by 1 base, with 13 bases between. Here the CDR3 reads CASSPRLGRTDTQYF. CDR3 nucleotide sequence: TGTGCCAGCAGCCCACGACTGGGGCGCACAGATACGCAGTATTTT.

This chain connects TRBV6-5 to TRBJ2-7, with 7 bases matching TRBD1. Germline V gene sequence: CDR1 MNHEY, CDR2 SVGAGI. V shed 8 bases, J shed 3 bases, and the junction held 13 bases outside the gene matches. The CDR3 length is 15 residues. CDR3 protein: CASQILKQGSYEQYF. The CDR3 DNA follows: TGTGCCAGCCAAATTCTCAAACAGGGGAGCTACGAGCAGTACTTC.

V gene TRBV11-2 combines with J gene TRBJ2-3; TRBD2 aligns across 9 bases. CDR3 length equals 15 residues. Trimming at V came to 7 bases and at J to 1 base, leaving 6 bases not matched to a gene. The V gene's germline CDR1 is SGHAT and CDR2 FQNNGV. The CDR3 sequence: CASKSGGSRTDTQYF. The CDR3 DNA follows: TGTGCCAGCAAGAGCGGGGGGAGTCGCACAGATACGCAGTATTTT. Filled out from reference TRBV11-2 and TRBJ2-3, the complete variable domain reads EAGVAQSPRYKIIEKRQSVAFWCNPISGHATLYWYQQILGQGPKLLIQFQNNGVVDDSQLPKDRFSAERLKGVDSTLKIQPAKLEDSAVYLCASKSGGSRTDTQYFGPGTRLTVL.

The chain recombines TRBV6-1 with TRBJ2-2, with TRBD1 as a possible D gene (6 bases). Germline V lookup: CDR1 MNHNS, CDR2 SASEGT. V lost 4 bases and J 5 bases, leaving 8 bases between the germline ends. The length of the CDR3 is 13 residues. The CDR3 DNA follows: TGTGCCAGCAGTGCCAGGGGAACCGGGGAGCTGTTTTTT. Its translation is CASSARGTGELFF.

This chain connects TRBV9 to TRBJ1-2; 10 bases fit TRBD1. Germline CDR1 and CDR2: SGDLS and YYNGEE. V was clipped by 5 bases and J by 6 bases; unmatched bases: 4. This CDR3 has 13 amino acids. This CDR3 is CASRDRGRDGYTF. The CDR3 DNA follows: TGTGCCAGCAGGGACAGGGGGAGAGATGGCTACACCTTC. The full variable domain, its missing parts supplied by reference TRBV9 and TRBJ1-2, is DSGVTQTPKHLITATGQRVTLRCSPRSGDLSVYWYQQSLDQGLQFLIQYYNGEERAKGNILERFSAQQFPDLHSELNLSSLELGDSALYFCASRDRGRDGYTFGSGTRLTVV.

The rearrangement links TRBV5-1 to TRBJ1-6; D unclear. V was pared by 1 base and J by 5 bases, with 13 bases between. The germline CDR1 and CDR2 sequences are SGHRS and YFSETQ. The CDR3 runs 16 residues. In nucleotides, the CDR3 is TGCGCCAGCAGCTTGTCCGGCAGGAACGATAATTCACCCCTCCACTTT. Amino acid sequence: CASSLSGRNDNSPLHF.

This chain connects TRBV6-1 to TRBJ2-5, with TRBD1 identical over 7 bases. From germline, CDR1 is MNHNS and CDR2 SASEGT. This CDR3 is built from 11 residues. With 7 bases clipped from V and 13 bases from J, the junction kept 9 bases outside the gene matches. Here the CDR3 reads CASTHRGPGYF. Here the CDR3 DNA reads TGTGCCAGCACACACAGGGGTCCCGGGTACTTC.